Reported below is one TCR beta chain. Extracted from the samples, RNA was reverse transcribed into cDNA to serve as the sequencing template. Profiling relied on immunoSEQ multiplex PCR, and the TCRdb table lists in-frame clones only, not all of them. The sample consists of 100,000 or so clones, about 60% of them appearing once. The sample belongs to a study of CD8+ T cells in alopecia areata. Study-level information: Among treated patients, oral tofacitinib was administered at 5 to 10 mg twice daily. Patients given treatment had severity scored by the percentage of scalp area affected.

Treatment defined: oral pan-JAK inhibitor, 5-10 mg twice daily. This sequence was found in a human donor with alopecia areata. This sample comprised CD8+ T cells sorted from blood, obtained between weeks 55 and 65, from a patient treated with tofacitinib.

DNA of the CDR3: TGTGCCAGCAGCAAAACAGGGGCCTCAAGGGACGAGCAGTACTTC. Its translation: CASSKTGASRDEQYF. The gene calls are TRBV7-9 and TRBJ2-7; the match to TRBD1 covers 7 bases. The CDR3 length is 15 residues. The germline gives CDR1 SEHNR, CDR2 FQNEAQ (reference sequence). Germline trimming cut 5 bases from V and 5 bases from J; bases unmatched to any gene: 12.